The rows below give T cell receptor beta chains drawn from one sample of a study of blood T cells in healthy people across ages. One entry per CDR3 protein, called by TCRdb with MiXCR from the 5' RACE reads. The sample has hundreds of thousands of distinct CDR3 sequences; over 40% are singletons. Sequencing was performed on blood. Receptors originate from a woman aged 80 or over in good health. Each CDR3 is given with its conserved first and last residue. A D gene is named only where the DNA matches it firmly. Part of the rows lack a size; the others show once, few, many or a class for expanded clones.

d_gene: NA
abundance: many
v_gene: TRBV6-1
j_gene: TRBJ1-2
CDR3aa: CASTPLGRGGYTF
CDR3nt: TGTGCCAGCACTCCCCTGGGCAGAGGTGGCTACACCTTC

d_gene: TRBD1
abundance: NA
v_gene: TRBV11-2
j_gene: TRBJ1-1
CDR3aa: CASSHTGAIVNTEAFF
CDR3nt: TGTGCCAGCAGCCATACAGGGGCGATTGTGAACACTGAAGCTTTCTTT

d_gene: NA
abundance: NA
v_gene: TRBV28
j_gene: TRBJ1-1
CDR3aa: CATDGRWEAFF
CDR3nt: TGTGCCACCGACGGGCGGTGGGAAGCTTTCTTT

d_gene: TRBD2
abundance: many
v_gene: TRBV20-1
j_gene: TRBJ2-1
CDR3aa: CSAPLAVGLHEQFF
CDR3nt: TGCAGTGCTCCACTAGCGGTGGGTTTACATGAGCAGTTCTTC

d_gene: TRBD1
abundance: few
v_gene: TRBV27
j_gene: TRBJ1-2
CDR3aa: CASSSDRVRRGYTF
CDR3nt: TGTGCCAGCAGTTCGGACAGGGTTAGACGAGGCTACACCTTC

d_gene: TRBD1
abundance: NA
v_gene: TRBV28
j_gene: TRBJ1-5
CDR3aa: CASSSLRQGGNQPQHF
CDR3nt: TGTGCCAGCAGTTCGTTAAGACAGGGAGGAAATCAGCCCCAGCATTTT

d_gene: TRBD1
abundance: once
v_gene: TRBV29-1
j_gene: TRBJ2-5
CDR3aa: CSVGRDRDRAYQETQYF
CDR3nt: TGCAGCGTTGGTAGGGACAGGGACAGGGCGTACCAAGAGACCCAGTACTTC

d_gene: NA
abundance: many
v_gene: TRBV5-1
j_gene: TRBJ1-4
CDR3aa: CASSLGQPNEKLFF
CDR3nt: TGTGCCAGCAGCTTGGGCCAGCCCAATGAAAAACTGTTTTTT

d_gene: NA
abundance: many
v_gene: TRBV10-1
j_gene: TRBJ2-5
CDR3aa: CASSEQGTETQYF
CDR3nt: TGCGCCAGCAGTGAGCAGGGGACAGAGACCCAGTACTTC

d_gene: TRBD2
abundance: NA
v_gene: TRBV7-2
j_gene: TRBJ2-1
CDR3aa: CASTQSGGLYNEQFF
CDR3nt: TGTGCCAGCACCCAGAGCGGGGGCCTTTACAATGAGCAGTTCTTC

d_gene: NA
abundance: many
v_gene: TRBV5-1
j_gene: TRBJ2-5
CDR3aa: CASSLQRSETQYF
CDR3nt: TGCGCCAGCAGCCTACAGCGGTCAGAGACCCAGTACTTC

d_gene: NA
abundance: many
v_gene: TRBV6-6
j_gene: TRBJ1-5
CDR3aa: CASMGPPHQPQHF
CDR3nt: TGTGCCAGCATGGGCCCTCCTCATCAGCCCCAGCATTTT

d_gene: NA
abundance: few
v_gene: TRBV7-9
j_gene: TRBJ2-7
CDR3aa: CASSLTSSSYEQYF
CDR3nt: TGTGCCAGCAGCCTGACTAGTAGCTCCTACGAGCAGTACTTC

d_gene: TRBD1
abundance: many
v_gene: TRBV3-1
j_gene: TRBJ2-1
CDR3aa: CASRTGGDEQFF
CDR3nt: TGTGCCAGCAGGACAGGGGGCGATGAGCAGTTCTTC

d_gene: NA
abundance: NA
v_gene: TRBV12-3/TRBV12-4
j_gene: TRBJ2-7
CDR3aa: CASTQTRFYEQYF
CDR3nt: TGTGCCAGCACCCAGACTAGATTCTACGAGCAGTACTTC

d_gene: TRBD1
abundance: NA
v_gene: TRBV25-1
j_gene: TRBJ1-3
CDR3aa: CASSGDLGQGRRNTIYF
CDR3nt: TGTGCCAGCAGTGGGGACCTGGGACAGGGGAGACGAAACACCATATATTTT

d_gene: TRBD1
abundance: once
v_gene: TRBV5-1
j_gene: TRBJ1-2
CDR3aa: CASSTGNYSPSGGNYTF
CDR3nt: TGCGCCAGCAGCACGGGAAACTACAGCCCGTCAGGGGGAAACTACACCTTC